This T cell receptor (beta chain) was sequenced during a study of CD8+CD57+ T cells in acquired aplastic anemia. Genomic DNA served as template for TCR beta VDJ and CDR3 profiling. TCRdb itself ran the reads through MiXCR, one entry per CDR3 protein. The data show 50,000 to 70,000 distinct CDR3 sequences, roughly 58% seen once. The CDR3 runs to 12 residues. CDR1 is SNHLY and CDR2 is FYNNEI in the germline V gene. Trimming cost V 9 bases and J 7 bases, with 15 bases left between them. The rearrangement joins TRBV2 to TRBJ1-2, with D maybe TRBD1 (6 bases). This receptor was taken from a human donor in good health, serving as a control. The specimen sequenced was sorted CD4+, CD8+, or CD8+CD57+ T cells (not recorded which) from PBMCs. The CDR3 region is CARREQGGGYTF. CDR3 DNA sequence: TGTGCCAGAAGGGAACAGGGAGGTGGCTACACCTTC.